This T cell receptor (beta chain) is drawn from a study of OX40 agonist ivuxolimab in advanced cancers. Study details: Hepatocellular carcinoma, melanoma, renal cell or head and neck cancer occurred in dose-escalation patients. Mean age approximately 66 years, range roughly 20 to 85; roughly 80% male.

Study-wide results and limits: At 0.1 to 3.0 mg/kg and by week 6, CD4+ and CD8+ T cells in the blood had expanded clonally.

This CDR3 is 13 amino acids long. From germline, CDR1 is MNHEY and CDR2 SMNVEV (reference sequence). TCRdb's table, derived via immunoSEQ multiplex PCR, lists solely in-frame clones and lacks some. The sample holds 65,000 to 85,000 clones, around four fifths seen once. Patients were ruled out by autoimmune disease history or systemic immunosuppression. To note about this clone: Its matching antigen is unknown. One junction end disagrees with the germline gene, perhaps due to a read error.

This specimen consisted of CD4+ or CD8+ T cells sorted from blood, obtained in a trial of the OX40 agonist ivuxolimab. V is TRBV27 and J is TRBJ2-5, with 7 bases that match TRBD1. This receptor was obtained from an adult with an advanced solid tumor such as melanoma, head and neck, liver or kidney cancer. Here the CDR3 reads CASSLDREDTQYF. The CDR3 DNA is TGTGCCAGCAGTTTAGACAGGGAAGATACCCAGTACTTC.